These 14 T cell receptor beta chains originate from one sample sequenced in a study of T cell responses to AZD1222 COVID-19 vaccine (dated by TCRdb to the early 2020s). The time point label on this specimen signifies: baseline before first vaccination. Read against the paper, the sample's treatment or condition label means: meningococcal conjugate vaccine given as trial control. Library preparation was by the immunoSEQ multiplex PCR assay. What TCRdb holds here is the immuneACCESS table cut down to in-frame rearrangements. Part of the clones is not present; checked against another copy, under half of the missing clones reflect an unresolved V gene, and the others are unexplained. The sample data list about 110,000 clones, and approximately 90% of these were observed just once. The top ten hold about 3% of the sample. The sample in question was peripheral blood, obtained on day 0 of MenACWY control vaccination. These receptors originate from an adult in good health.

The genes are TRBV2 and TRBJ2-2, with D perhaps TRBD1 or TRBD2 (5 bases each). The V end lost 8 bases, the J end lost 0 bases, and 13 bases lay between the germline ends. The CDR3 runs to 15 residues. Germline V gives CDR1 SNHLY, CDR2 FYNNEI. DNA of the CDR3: TGTGCCAGCTTCCTGGGACCTCCGAACACCGGGGAGCTGTTTTTT. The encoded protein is CASFLGPPNTGELFF.

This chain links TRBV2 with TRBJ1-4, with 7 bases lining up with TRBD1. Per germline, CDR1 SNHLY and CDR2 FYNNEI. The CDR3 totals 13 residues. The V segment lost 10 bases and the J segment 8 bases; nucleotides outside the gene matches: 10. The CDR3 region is CAINRDRGEKLFF. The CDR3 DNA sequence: TGTGCCATCAACCGGGACAGAGGGGAAAAACTGTTTTTT.

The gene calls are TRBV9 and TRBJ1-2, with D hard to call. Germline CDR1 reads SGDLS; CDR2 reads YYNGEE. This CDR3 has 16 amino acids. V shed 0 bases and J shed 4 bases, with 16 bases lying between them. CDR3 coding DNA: TGTGCCAGCAGCGTAGTGTCGGGTCCTCTAGCCTATGGCTACACCTTC. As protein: CASSVVSGPLAYGYTF.

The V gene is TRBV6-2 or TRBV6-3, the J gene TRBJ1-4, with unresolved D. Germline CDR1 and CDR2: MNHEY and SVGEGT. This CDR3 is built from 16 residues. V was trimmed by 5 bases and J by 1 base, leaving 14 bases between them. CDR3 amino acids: CASSTHSEITNEKLFF. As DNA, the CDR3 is TGTGCCAGCAGTACTCACAGCGAGATAACTAATGAAAAACTGTTTTTT.

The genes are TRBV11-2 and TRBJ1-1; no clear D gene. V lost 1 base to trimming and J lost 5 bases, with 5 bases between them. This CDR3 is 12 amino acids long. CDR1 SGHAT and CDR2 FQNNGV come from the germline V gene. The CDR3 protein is CASSLVGTEAFF. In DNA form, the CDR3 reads TGTGCCAGCAGCTTAGTAGGGACTGAAGCTTTCTTT.

The CDR3 is CASSATFGGGAGNTEAFF. Here the CDR3 DNA reads TGTGCCAGCAGCGCCACCTTTGGGGGGGGCGCAGGGAACACTGAAGCTTTCTTT. The rearrangement links TRBV13 to TRBJ1-1; the D gene is possibly TRBD1 (6 bases). CDR1 is PRHDT and CDR2 is FYEKMQ in the germline V gene (reference sequence). V gave up 5 bases and J gave up 1 base, with 23 bases separating them. The CDR3 spans 18 residues.

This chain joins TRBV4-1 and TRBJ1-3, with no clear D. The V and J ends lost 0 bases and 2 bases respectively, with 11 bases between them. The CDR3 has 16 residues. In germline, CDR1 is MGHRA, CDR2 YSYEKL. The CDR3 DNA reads TGCGCCAGCAGCCAAGAATTACGGGAAGCTGGAAACACCATATATTTT. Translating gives CASSQELREAGNTIYF.

CDR3 sequence: CAISPGTGITYEQYF. The CDR3 DNA sequence: TGTGCCATCAGCCCCGGGACAGGGATCACCTACGAGCAGTACTTC. V usage is TRBV10-3 and J usage is TRBJ2-7, with 9 bases matching TRBD1. Unmatched junction bases numbered 8, after V lost 6 bases and J lost 2 bases. From germline, CDR1 is ENHRY and CDR2 SYGVKD. This CDR3 is built from 15 residues.

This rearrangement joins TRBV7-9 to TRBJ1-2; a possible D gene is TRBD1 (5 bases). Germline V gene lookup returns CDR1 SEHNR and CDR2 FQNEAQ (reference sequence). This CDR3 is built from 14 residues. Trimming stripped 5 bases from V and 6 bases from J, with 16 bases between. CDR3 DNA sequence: TGTGCCAGCAGCAAAATTTCAGGGCCCGATGGCTACACCTTC. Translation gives CASSKISGPDGYTF.

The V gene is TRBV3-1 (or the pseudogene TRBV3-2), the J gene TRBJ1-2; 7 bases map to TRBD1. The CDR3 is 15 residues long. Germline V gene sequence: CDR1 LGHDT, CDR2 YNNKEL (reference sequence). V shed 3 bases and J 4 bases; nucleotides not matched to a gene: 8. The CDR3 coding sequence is TGTGCCAGCAGCCAGGGTCCGGACAGGACCTATGGCTACACCTTC. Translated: CASSQGPDRTYGYTF.

The DNA of the CDR3 is TGTGCCAGCATGTCCAGTCCCGGGGAGCTGTTTTTT. Its translation: CASMSSPGELFF. V usage is TRBV12-3 or TRBV12-4 and J usage is TRBJ2-2; D is unresolved. The CDR3 runs to 12 residues. Trimming pared 7 bases from V and 6 bases from J, leaving 9 bases between.

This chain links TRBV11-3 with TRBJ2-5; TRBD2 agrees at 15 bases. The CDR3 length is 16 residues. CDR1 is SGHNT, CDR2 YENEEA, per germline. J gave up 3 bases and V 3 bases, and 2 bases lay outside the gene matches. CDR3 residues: CASSLGLAGGKETQYF. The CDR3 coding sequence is TGTGCCAGCAGCTTGGGACTAGCGGGGGGAAAAGAGACCCAGTACTTC. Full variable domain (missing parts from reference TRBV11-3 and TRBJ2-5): EAGVVQSPRYKIIEKKQPVAFWCNPISGHNTLYWYLQNLGQGPELLIRYENEEAVDDSQLPKDRFSAERLKGVDSTLKIQPAELGDSAVYLCASSLGLAGGKETQYFGPGTRLLVL.

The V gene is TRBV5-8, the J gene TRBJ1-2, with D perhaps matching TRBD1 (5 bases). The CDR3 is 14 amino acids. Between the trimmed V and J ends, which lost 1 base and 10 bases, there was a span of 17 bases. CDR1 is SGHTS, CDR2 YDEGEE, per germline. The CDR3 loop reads CASSLSGAPELYTF. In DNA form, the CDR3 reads TGTGCCAGCAGCTTGTCCGGGGCACCGGAGCTCTACACCTTC.

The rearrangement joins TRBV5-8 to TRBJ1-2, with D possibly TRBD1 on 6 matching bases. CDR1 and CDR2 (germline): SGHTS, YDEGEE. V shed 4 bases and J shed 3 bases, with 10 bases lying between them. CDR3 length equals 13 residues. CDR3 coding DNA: TGTGCCAGCAGCCCGGACAGATACTATGGCTACACCTTC. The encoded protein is CASSPDRYYGYTF.